Listed below are T cell receptor beta chains from one sample, sequenced in a study of Graves' ophthalmopathy and Graves' hyperthyroidism. TCRdb reanalysed the multiplex PCR reads using MiXCR and keeps one entry per CDR3 protein. This sample yields hundreds of thousands of distinct CDR3 sequences, of which 15% are seen a single time; approximately 7% belongs to the top ten. Sequenced input: peripheral blood. Receptors were obtained from a woman younger than 35 with stable Graves' hyperthyroidism. Both conserved end residues are part of each CDR3. Fields, in order: J gene, CDR3 length, V gene, clone size, D gene, CDR3 protein, CDR3 DNA. A D gene is named only where the DNA matches it firmly. Clone size is given for some rows only: seen once, a few or many times, or a class if the clone is expanded.

TRBJ1-6,14,TRBV6-1,many,-,CASSPQRVDSPLHF,TGTGCCAGCAGCCCACAACGGGTAGATTCACCCCTCCACTTT
TRBJ2-5,14,TRBV2,many,-,CASTSSGVYGTQYF,TGTGCCAGCACCTCATCCGGGGTTTACGGGACCCAGTACTTC
TRBJ2-6,14,TRBV12-3/TRBV12-4,many,-,CASSHTSGANVLTF,TGTGCCAGCAGCCATACCTCTGGGGCCAACGTCCTGACTTTC
TRBJ2-7,13,TRBV2,-,-,CASSESGPYEQYF,TGTGCCAGCAGTGAATCCGGGCCCTACGAGCAGTACTTC
TRBJ2-7,14,TRBV13,many,-,CASSQYRRAYEQYF,TGTGCCAGCAGTCAGTACCGCAGGGCCTACGAGCAGTACTTC
TRBJ1-2,16,TRBV11-2,-,-,CASSLVGSGAPYGYTF,TGTGCCAGCAGCTTAGTTGGTTCAGGGGCCCCCTATGGCTACACCTTC
TRBJ1-6,16,TRBV9,many,-,CASSDRPGHIRSPLHF,TGTGCCAGCAGCGACCGACCGGGACATATAAGGTCACCCCTCCACTTT
TRBJ1-5,14,TRBV2,few,TRBD1,CASREQGNNQPQHF,TGTGCCAGCAGAGAACAGGGGAACAATCAGCCCCAGCATTTT
TRBJ1-5,15,TRBV12-3/TRBV12-4,many,-,CASRRANRGNQPQHF,TGTGCCAGCAGGCGAGCAAACAGGGGCAATCAGCCCCAGCATTTT
TRBJ1-5,14,TRBV7-8,many,-,CASSRDTSNQPQHF,TGTGCCAGCAGCAGGGACACAAGCAATCAGCCCCAGCATTTT
TRBJ1-1,11,TRBV20-1,many,-,CSATSGVAAFF,TGCAGTGCTACATCTGGGGTAGCAGCTTTCTTT
TRBJ2-7,15,TRBV25-1,few,-,CASSEYQENSYEQYF,TGTGCCAGCAGTGAATATCAGGAAAACTCCTACGAGCAGTACTTC
TRBJ1-2,14,TRBV6-1,-,-,CASSVEGGPFGYTF,TGTGCCAGCAGTGTTGAGGGAGGGCCCTTTGGCTACACCTTC
TRBJ1-5,17,TRBV19,many,TRBD1,CASSIALQGTFRQPQHF,TGTGCCAGTAGTATAGCCTTACAGGGGACCTTCAGGCAGCCCCAGCATTTT
TRBJ2-5,16,TRBV29-1,many,-,CSVGPPGSIFQETQYF,TGCAGCGTTGGACCCCCCGGGAGCATTTTCCAAGAGACCCAGTACTTC